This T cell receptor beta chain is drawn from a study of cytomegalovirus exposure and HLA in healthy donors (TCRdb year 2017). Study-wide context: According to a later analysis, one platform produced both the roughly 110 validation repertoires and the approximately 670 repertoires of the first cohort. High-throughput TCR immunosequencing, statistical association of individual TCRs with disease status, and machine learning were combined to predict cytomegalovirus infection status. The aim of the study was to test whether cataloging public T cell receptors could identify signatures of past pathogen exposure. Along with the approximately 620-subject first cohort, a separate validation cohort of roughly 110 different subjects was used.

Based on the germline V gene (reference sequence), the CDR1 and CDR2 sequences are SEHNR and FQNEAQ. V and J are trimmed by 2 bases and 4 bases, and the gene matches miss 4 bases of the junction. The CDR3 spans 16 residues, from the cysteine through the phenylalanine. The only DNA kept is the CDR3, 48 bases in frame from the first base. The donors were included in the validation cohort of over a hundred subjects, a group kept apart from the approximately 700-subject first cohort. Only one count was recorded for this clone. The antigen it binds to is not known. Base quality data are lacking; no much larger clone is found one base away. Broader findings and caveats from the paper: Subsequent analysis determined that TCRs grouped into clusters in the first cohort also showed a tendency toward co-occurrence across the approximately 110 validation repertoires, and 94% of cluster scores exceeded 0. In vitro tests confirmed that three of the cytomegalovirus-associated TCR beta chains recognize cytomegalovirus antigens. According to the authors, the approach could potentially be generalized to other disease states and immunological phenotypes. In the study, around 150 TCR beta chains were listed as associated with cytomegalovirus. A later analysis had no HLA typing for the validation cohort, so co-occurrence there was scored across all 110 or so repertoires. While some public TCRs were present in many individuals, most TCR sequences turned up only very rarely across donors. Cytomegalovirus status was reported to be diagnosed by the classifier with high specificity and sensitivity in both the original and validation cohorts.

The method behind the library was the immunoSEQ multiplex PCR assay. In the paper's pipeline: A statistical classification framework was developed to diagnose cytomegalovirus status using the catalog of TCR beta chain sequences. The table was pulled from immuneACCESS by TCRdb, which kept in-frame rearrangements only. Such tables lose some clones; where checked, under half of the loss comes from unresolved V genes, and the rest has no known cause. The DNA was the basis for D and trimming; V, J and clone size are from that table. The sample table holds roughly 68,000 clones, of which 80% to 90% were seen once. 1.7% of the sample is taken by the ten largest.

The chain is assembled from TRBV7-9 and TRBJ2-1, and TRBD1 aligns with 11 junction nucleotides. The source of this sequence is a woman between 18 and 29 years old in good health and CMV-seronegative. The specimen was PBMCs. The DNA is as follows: TGTGCCAGCAGCTTACCGGGACAGGGGGATTACAATGAGCAGTTCTTC. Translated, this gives CASSLPGQGDYNEQFF.